This T cell receptor beta chain derives from a study of human T cells and chemical hapten exposure. One entry per CDR3 protein, called by TCRdb with MiXCR from the RACE reads. This sample carries tens of thousands of distinct CDR3 sequences, 10% to 15% of them seen once, and the ten largest clones take roughly 5.9%. Time point defined: patch test 3, about 24 weeks after DPC sensitization. Sample treatment: therapeutic diphenylcyclopropenone sensitization with weekly scalp DPC. The CDR3 has 16 residues. V was trimmed by 0 bases and J by 10 bases, leaving 20 bases between them. The germline gives CDR1 SGHRS, CDR2 YFSETQ.

This sample comprised whole blood, obtained in connection with sensitization to the hapten diphenylcyclopropenone (DPC). This receptor was identified in a woman aged 50 to 60 with alopecia areata. Some clones in this sample may be carry-over from other donors' samples. The chain is built from TRBV5-1 and TRBJ2-1; the D is unclear. In DNA form, the CDR3 reads TGCGCCAGCAGCTTGGCCGGAGCGTCTCTTTCTGGGGAGCAGTTCTTC. This codes for CASSLAGASLSGEQFF.